This T cell receptor (beta chain) emerged from a study of blood T cell repertoires in COVID-19. Study-wide context: Italy, Spain and the United States were the sources of the convalescent and acute COVID-19 samples.

This clone was detected only once. The data were produced by immunoSEQ multiplex PCR, yet TCRdb's version contains in-frame clones alone and is incomplete. Of about 200,000 clones in the sample, more than 75% were seen once. V gave up 8 bases and J gave up 11 bases; unmatched junction bases: 9. Germline assignment: CDR1 ENHRY and CDR2 SYGVKD. The CDR3 contains 12 residues. The rearrangement links TRBV10-3 to TRBJ2-1; TRBD1 aligns across 7 bases. This clonotype was sampled from a human donor in a cohort sampled during active COVID-19. Material for sequencing was peripheral blood. DNA of the CDR3: TGTGCCATCGCACAGGGGCACCCTAAGCAGTTCTTC. Translation gives CAIAQGHPKQFF.